This T cell receptor beta chain was recorded in a study of cytomegalovirus exposure and HLA in healthy donors. Overall study context: Out of 398 genotyped donors, roughly 80% belonged to the Caucasian-associated ancestry cluster.

Study-wide results and limits: A later analysis linked a missense DCLRE1C variant to TCR beta V- and J-gene trimming.

Details on this clone: Its antigen is unknown.

The PCR had 60 Vbeta and 13 Jbeta primers. Sequencing used immunoSEQ multiplex PCR; TCRdb keeps in-frame clones, though not all of them. Of under 150,000 clones in the sample, roughly 79% are singletons; the top ten hold around 2.5%. The clonotype was recovered from a boy aged 2 to 10 in good health and CMV-seronegative. Sequencing used PBMCs.

The CDR3 coding sequence is TGTGCCAGCAAGGGACTAGCAAACGGGGAGCTGTTTTTT. Translated: CASKGLANGELFF. The genes are TRBV6-1 and TRBJ2-2; 9 bases are shared with TRBD2. Germline V gene lookup returns CDR1 MNHNS and CDR2 SASEGT. The trim removed 7 bases at V and 7 bases at J, leaving 4 bases unmatched. The CDR3 runs 13 residues.